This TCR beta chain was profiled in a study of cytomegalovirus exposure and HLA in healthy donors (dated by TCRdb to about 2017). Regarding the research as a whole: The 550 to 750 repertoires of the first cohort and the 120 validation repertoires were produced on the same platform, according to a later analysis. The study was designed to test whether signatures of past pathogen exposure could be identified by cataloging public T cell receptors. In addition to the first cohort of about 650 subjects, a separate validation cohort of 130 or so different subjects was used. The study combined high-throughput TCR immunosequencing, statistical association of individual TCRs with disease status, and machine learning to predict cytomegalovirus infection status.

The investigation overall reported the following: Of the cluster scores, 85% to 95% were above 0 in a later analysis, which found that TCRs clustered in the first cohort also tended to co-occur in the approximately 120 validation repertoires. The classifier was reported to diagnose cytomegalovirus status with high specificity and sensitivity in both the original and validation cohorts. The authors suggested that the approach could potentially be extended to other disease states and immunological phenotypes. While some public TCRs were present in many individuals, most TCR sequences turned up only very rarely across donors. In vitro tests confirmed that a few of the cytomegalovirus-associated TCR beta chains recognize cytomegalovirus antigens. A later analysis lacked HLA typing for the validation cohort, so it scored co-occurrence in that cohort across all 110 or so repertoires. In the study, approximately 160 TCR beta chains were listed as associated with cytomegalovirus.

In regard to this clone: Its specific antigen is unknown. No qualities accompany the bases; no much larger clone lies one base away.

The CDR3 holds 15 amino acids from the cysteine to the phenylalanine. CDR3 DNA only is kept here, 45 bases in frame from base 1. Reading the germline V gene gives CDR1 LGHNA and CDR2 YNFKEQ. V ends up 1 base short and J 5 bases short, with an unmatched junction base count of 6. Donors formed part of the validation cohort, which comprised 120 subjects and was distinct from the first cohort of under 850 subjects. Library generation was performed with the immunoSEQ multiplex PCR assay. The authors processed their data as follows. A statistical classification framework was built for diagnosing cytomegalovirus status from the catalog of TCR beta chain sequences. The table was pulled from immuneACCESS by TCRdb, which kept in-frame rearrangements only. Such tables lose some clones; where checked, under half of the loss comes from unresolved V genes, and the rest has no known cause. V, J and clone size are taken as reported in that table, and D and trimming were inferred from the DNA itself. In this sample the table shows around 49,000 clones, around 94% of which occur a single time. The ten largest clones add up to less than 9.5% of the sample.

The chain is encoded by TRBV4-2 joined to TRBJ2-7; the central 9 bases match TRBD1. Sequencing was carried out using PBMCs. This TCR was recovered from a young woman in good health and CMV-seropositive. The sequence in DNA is TGTGCCAGCAGCCAAGCGGCACAGGGGGCCCACGAGCAGTACTTC. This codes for CASSQAAQGAHEQYF.